This T cell receptor (beta chain) was recorded in a study of cytomegalovirus exposure and HLA in healthy donors. Points from the study as a whole: Previously analyzed data showed that most TCR beta V segments were productive at a frequency of about 87% or about 30%. According to the study, 160 or so TCR beta chains were cytomegalovirus-associated. Certain indistinguishable V segments, among them TRBV6-2 and TRBV6-3, were excluded.

V lost 7 bases to trimming and J lost 4 bases, with 13 bases between them. From germline, CDR1 is SQVTM and CDR2 ANQGSEA. The length of the CDR3 is 12 residues. PCR employed 60 Vbeta and 13 Jbeta primers. The method was immunoSEQ multiplex PCR; TCRdb's version includes in-frame clones alone and lacks a portion of them. Here the sample spans around 100,000 clones, 67% being singletons. About this clone itself: Its matching antigen is unknown.

Sequenced material: PBMCs. The receptor's source is a man aged 25 to 40 in good health and CMV-seronegative. J is TRBJ1-2 and V is TRBV29-1; no firm D call. CDR3 in amino acids: CSAVQARYGYTF. CDR3 nucleotides: TGCAGCGCTGTGCAAGCACGCTATGGCTACACCTTC. The whole variable domain, filled in from reference TRBV29-1 and TRBJ1-2, reads SAVISQKPSRDICQRGTSLTIQCQVDSQVTMMFWYRQQPGQSLTLIATANQGSEATYESGFVIDKFPISRPNLTFSTLTVSNMSPEDSSIYLCSAVQARYGYTFGSGTRLTVV.